What follows are 26 T cell receptor beta chains derived from one specimen sequenced in a study of cytomegalovirus exposure and HLA in healthy donors. Primers included in the PCR were 60 Vbeta and 13 Jbeta primers. Sequenced by immunoSEQ multiplex PCR; TCRdb stores in-frame clones only, minus some. This repertoire includes about 140,000 clones. The sequenced material came from PBMCs. These receptors all come from a young woman in good health and CMV-seronegative.

V is TRBV19 and J is TRBJ1-1; 9 bases match TRBD1. The V and J ends lost 6 bases and 12 bases, in that order; junction bases with no gene match: 8. Looked up from germline, CDR1 is LNHDA and CDR2 is SQIVND (reference sequence). The CDR3 loop spans 12 amino acids. This CDR3 reads CASRTGTGTTFF. The DNA for the CDR3 is TGTGCCAGTAGAACCGGGACAGGGACAACTTTCTTT.

V and J are TRBV4-3 and TRBJ2-1; 14 bases are shared with TRBD2. V was pared by 8 bases and J by 5 bases, with 5 bases of the junction left unmatched. The CDR3 covers 15 residues. Germline assignment: CDR1 LGHNA and CDR2 YSLEER. For the CDR3, the DNA is TGCGCCAGCGGGACTAGCGGGAGAGTGGACAATGAGCAGTTCTTC. Its protein is CASGTSGRVDNEQFF.

CDR3 coding DNA: TGCGCCAGCAGCCAAGCTCTGGGGGCAGCCTTCTCCTACAATGAGCAGTTCTTC. Residues: CASSQALGAAFSYNEQFF. The chain joins TRBV4-3 to TRBJ2-1; weak D call: TRBD1 (6 bases). Germline V gene data show CDR1 as LGHNA and CDR2 as YSLEER. The CDR3 is made up of 18 amino acids. V dropped 1 base and J dropped 0 bases, with 16 bases sitting between them.

This chain links TRBV18 with TRBJ2-5; possibly TRBD2 for D (6 bases). The CDR3 sequence is 14 residues long. The germline V gene encodes CDR1 KGHSH and CDR2 LQKENI. The V and J ends lost 9 bases and 5 bases respectively, with 19 bases between them. As DNA, the CDR3 is TGTGCCAGTGGCGGGACCCCAAGTCAGGAGACCCAGTACTTC. Translated, it gives CASGGTPSQETQYF.

The rearrangement joins TRBV10-3 to TRBJ2-1; 10 nucleotides match TRBD2. The CDR3 runs 17 residues. With V trimmed by 6 bases and J by 7 bases, 15 bases remained unmatched. CDR1 is ENHRY and CDR2 is SYGVKD in the germline V gene. CDR3 sequence: CAISHPSPSGSVNEQFF. CDR3 coding DNA: TGTGCCATCAGCCATCCCTCTCCTAGCGGGAGTGTTAATGAGCAGTTCTTC.

The genes are TRBV7-9 and TRBJ2-3; 8 positions match TRBD1. Unmatched junction bases numbered 7, after V lost 5 bases and J lost 0 bases. CDR3 size: 16 residues. Germline V lookup: CDR1 SEHNR, CDR2 FQNEAQ (reference sequence). This CDR3 reads CASSVRQGTSTDTQYF. In DNA form, the CDR3 reads TGTGCCAGCAGCGTCCGACAGGGGACTAGCACAGATACGCAGTATTTT.

This chain uses TRBV6-7 with TRBJ1-4; 9 nucleotides align to TRBD1. TRBV6-7 is given ORF status, its function remaining uncertain. The V and J ends lost 7 bases and 7 bases, in that order; junction bases with no gene match: 7. The CDR3 loop spans 14 amino acids. The CDR3 sequence: CASTYRDRAEKLFF. DNA of the CDR3: TGTGCCAGCACATATCGGGACAGGGCTGAAAAACTGTTTTTT.

The J gene is TRBJ2-1, the V gene TRBV5-4, with D maybe TRBD2 (5 bases). CDR1 and CDR2 from the germline V gene are SGHNT and YYREEE (reference sequence). V was pared by 0 bases and J by 7 bases, with 17 bases between. This CDR3 is 16 amino acids long. The CDR3 spells CASSLETSARFNEQFF. DNA of the CDR3: TGTGCCAGCAGCTTGGAAACTAGTGCCCGTTTTAATGAGCAGTTCTTC.

J is TRBJ2-1 and V is TRBV14; 11 positions match TRBD2. This CDR3 spans 16 amino acids. The germline V gene has CDR1 SGHDN and CDR2 FVKESK. Losses at the gene ends were 6 bases for V and 2 bases for J; bases not matched to a gene: 6. This chain's CDR3 is CASSPIAGGAYNEQFF. In DNA form, the CDR3 reads TGTGCCAGCAGTCCTATAGCGGGAGGGGCCTACAATGAGCAGTTCTTC.

The chain uses TRBV6-5 and TRBJ1-4; no firm D call. The germline V gene encodes CDR1 MNHEY and CDR2 SVGAGI. The CDR3 totals 15 residues. V dropped 7 bases and J dropped 6 bases, with 18 bases sitting between them. In DNA form, the CDR3 reads TGTGCCAGCAATACTAGGACCTTCCGGGATGAAAAACTGTTTTTT. Translation: CASNTRTFRDEKLFF.

This chain connects TRBV7-9 to TRBJ2-2; 8 nucleotides align to TRBD1. The trim removed 4 bases at V and 0 bases at J, leaving 4 bases unmatched. CDR1 is SEHNR, CDR2 FQNEAQ, per germline (reference sequence). CDR3 length: 16 amino acids. Here the CDR3 DNA reads TGTGCCAGCAGCTCCCGGGACAGGTCGAACACCGGGGAGCTGTTTTTT. Its protein is CASSSRDRSNTGELFF.

The rearrangement joins TRBV4-2 to TRBJ1-2; no clear D. CDR3 length: 19 residues. V lost 0 bases to trimming and J lost 4 bases, with 24 bases between them. CDR1 is LGHNA and CDR2 is YNFKEQ in the germline V gene. CDR3 bases: TGTGCCAGCAGCCAAGAACCCACCTGGGGAGCCCCCGGTGCCTATGGCTACACCTTC. This sequence encodes CASSQEPTWGAPGAYGYTF.

The chain has TRBV6-1 and TRBJ1-2; a weak D match, TRBD1 (5 bases). CDR1 is MNHNS, CDR2 SASEGT, per germline. The CDR3 totals 14 residues. The V and J ends lost 6 bases and 2 bases respectively, with 13 bases between them. The CDR3 region has the DNA TGTGCCAGCAGAGACAGAGCTGAAAACTATGGCTACACCTTC. Protein sequence: CASRDRAENYGYTF.

The chain uses TRBV5-4 and TRBJ2-1, with 9 bases matching TRBD1. Germline trimming cut 2 bases from V and 7 bases from J; bases unmatched to any gene: 4. Germline loops: CDR1 SGHNT, CDR2 YYREEE (reference sequence). CDR3 length equals 14 residues. Here the CDR3 reads CASSFGTGTNEQFF. In DNA form, the CDR3 reads TGTGCCAGCAGCTTCGGGACAGGGACAAATGAGCAGTTCTTC.

The chain joins TRBV5-6 to TRBJ2-3; D not resolved. CDR3 length equals 11 residues. Trimming stripped 3 bases from V and 4 bases from J, with 3 bases between. Germline V lookup: CDR1 SGHDT, CDR2 YYEEEE. DNA for the CDR3: TGTGCCAGCAGCTCTTCAGATACGCAGTATTTT. Amino acids: CASSSSDTQYF.

V is TRBV5-4 and J is TRBJ1-1; 7 positions agree with TRBD1. V was clipped by 2 bases and J by 1 base; unmatched bases: 8. The germline V gene encodes CDR1 SGHNT and CDR2 YYREEE (reference sequence). CDR3 size: 16 residues. The CDR3 here is CASSLNRGGGNTEAFF. CDR3 nucleotide sequence: TGTGCCAGCAGCTTAAACAGGGGAGGAGGGAACACTGAAGCTTTCTTT.

The rearrangement uses TRBV9 and TRBJ2-7, with D possibly being TRBD1 (6 bases). CDR3 length equals 14 residues. The V end was cut by 4 bases, the J end by 5 bases, with 16 bases between. Looked up from germline, CDR1 is SGDLS and CDR2 is YYNGEE. CDR3 amino acids: CASSSPQGLHEQYF. In DNA, the CDR3 is TGTGCCAGCAGCTCCCCACAGGGTCTCCACGAGCAGTACTTC.

This chain links TRBV19 with TRBJ2-5; 9 nucleotides align to TRBD1. This CDR3 comprises 15 residues. J lost 2 bases, V lost 7 bases, and 8 bases had no gene match. CDR1 and CDR2 from the germline V gene are LNHDA and SQIVND (reference sequence). The CDR3 DNA follows: TGTGCCAGTAACCCGGGACAGGGAAGGCAAGAGACCCAGTACTTC. Protein: CASNPGQGRQETQYF.

V is TRBV30 and J is TRBJ1-1, with D unclear. V lost 5 bases to trimming and J lost 4 bases, with 14 bases between them. From germline, CDR1 is GTSNPN and CDR2 SVGIG (reference sequence). The CDR3 contains 13 residues. The CDR3 DNA is TGTGCCTGGTCCAACCACGAGGGCACTGAAGCTTTCTTT. As protein: CAWSNHEGTEAFF.

J is TRBJ2-2 and V is TRBV9, with TRBD2 identical over 7 bases. Germline-derived CDR1 and CDR2 are SGDLS and YYNGEE. There are 16 residues in the CDR3. Trimming at V came to 0 bases and at J to 8 bases, leaving 10 bases not matched to a gene. The CDR3 loop is CASSVEGSGLVGELFF. CDR3 sequence (DNA): TGTGCCAGCAGCGTAGAAGGTAGCGGGTTAGTTGGGGAGCTGTTTTTT.

The V call is TRBV6-5, the J call TRBJ2-1, with D unclear. V was cut by 0 bases and J by 0 bases, with 9 bases left in between. The CDR3 runs to 16 residues. Germline V CDR1 and CDR2: MNHEY, SVGAGI. Here the CDR3 reads CASSYSSLVSYNEQFF. The CDR3 DNA reads as TGTGCCAGCAGTTACTCCTCACTTGTCTCCTACAATGAGCAGTTCTTC.

The chain has TRBV14 and TRBJ1-3, with no clear D. V dropped 0 bases and J dropped 2 bases, with 8 bases sitting between them. Germline values: CDR1 SGHDN, CDR2 FVKESK. CDR3 length: 15 residues. DNA of the CDR3: TGTGCCAGCAGCCAAGATTTCTTCGCTGGAAACACCATATATTTT. Its translation is CASSQDFFAGNTIYF.

V is TRBV4-1 and J is TRBJ2-5, with a tentative D call TRBD2 (6 bases). Trimming cost V 1 base and J 0 bases, with 9 bases left between them. This CDR3 spans 15 amino acids. In germline, CDR1 is MGHRA, CDR2 YSYEKL. The CDR3 nucleotides read TGCGCCAGCAGCCAAGTATGGGACTACCAAGAGACCCAGTACTTC. Protein sequence: CASSQVWDYQETQYF.

The CDR3 DNA follows: TGCGCCAGCAGCTTCCTTGGGCCAACAGATACGCAGTATTTT. Translated: CASSFLGPTDTQYF. V usage is TRBV5-1 and J usage is TRBJ2-3; D not resolved. CDR3 length equals 14 residues. The germline V gene has CDR1 SGHRS and CDR2 YFSETQ. V lost 2 bases, J lost 3 bases, and 10 bases lay in between. Full variable domain (remainder filled in from reference TRBV5-1 and TRBJ2-3): KAGVTQTPRYLIKTRGQQVTLSCSPISGHRSVSWYQQTPGQGLQFLFEYFSETQRNKGNFPGRFSGRQFSNSRSEMNVSTLELGDSALYLCASSFLGPTDTQYFGPGTRLTVL.

The chain links TRBV18 to TRBJ2-1; maybe TRBD1 (5 bases). V lost 1 base and J 4 bases, leaving 17 bases between the germline ends. The CDR3 is 17 residues long. The germline gives CDR1 KGHSH, CDR2 LQKENI. The CDR3 nucleotides read TGTGCCAGCTCACCACGCCCCCGGCAGGGCGGATACAATGAGCAGTTCTTC. It codes for CASSPRPRQGGYNEQFF.

The gene calls are TRBV19 and TRBJ2-1; a possible D gene is TRBD2 (5 bases). With 4 bases removed from V and 3 bases from J, the gap between germline ends came to 16 bases. There are 16 residues in the CDR3. Germline V lookup: CDR1 LNHDA, CDR2 SQIVND (reference sequence). The CDR3 sequence is CASSRRPGIYYNEQFF. CDR3 bases: TGTGCCAGTAGTAGACGACCCGGGATATACTACAATGAGCAGTTCTTC.